Listed below are T cell receptor beta chains from one sample, sequenced in a study of neurological immune-mediated disorders. Using its own MiXCR run on the 5' RACE reads, TCRdb lists one record per CDR3 protein. The data contain tens of thousands of distinct CDR3 sequences, 4% to 6% of them seen just once; the ten biggest clones take up approximately 7%. Sequenced: PBMCs. The receptors stem from a man between 18 and 29 years old with multiple sclerosis. The CDR3 runs from the conserved cysteine through the conserved F or W. Fields, in order: D gene, J gene, V gene, clone size, CDR3 protein, CDR3 DNA. A D gene is named only where the DNA matches it firmly. Size is omitted from some rows. Given values are once, few, many or a class for expanded clones.

>NA|TRBJ2-7|TRBV20-1|NA
CSAEGLRAGEQYF
TGCAGTGCTGAGGGGCTCCGCGCTGGTGAGCAGTACTTC
>NA|TRBJ2-3|TRBV7-3|many
CASSAAIGERADTQYF
TGTGCCAGCAGCGCTGCCATAGGGGAGCGCGCAGATACGCAGTATTTT
>TRBD2|TRBJ2-3|TRBV5-1|many
CASSWGGGAVDTQYF
TGCGCCAGCAGCTGGGGCGGGGGGGCCGTAGATACGCAGTATTTT
>NA|TRBJ1-5|TRBV10-3|many
CATSGPEGNQPQNF
TGTGCCACCAGCGGACCTGAAGGCAATCAGCCCCAGAATTTT
>NA|TRBJ2-2|TRBV5-4|NA
CASTRSSGRISNTGELFF
TGTGCCAGCACCCGCTCCAGCGGCCGCATCTCGAACACCGGGGAGCTGTTTTTT
>TRBD1|TRBJ1-4|TRBV12-3/TRBV12-4|many
CASSLVTGGEKLFF
TGTGCCAGCAGTTTAGTAACAGGGGGTGAAAAACTGTTTTTT
>NA|TRBJ2-1|TRBV27|many
CASSLAGGVNEQFF
TGTGCCAGCAGTTTAGCAGGGGGGGTCAATGAGCAGTTCTTC
>NA|TRBJ2-4|TRBV24-1|many
CATPPGGSHIQYF
TGTGCCACCCCGCCCGGGGGCAGCCACATTCAGTACTTC
>NA|TRBJ2-2|TRBV7-6|many
CASRPAGRNTGELFF
TGTGCCAGCAGACCTGCGGGGAGGAACACCGGGGAGCTGTTTTTT
>NA|TRBJ2-5|TRBV27|many
CASSQGYQETQYF
TGTGCCAGCTCTCAGGGGTACCAAGAGACCCAGTACTTC
>NA|TRBJ2-5|TRBV7-2|many
CASSFRGQETQYF
TGTGCCAGCAGCTTCCGCGGGCAAGAGACCCAGTACTTC
>TRBD2|TRBJ2-1|TRBV11-2|many
CASSLDQAGAFRNEQFF
TGTGCCAGCAGCTTAGATCAAGCGGGAGCGTTTAGGAATGAGCAGTTCTTC
>TRBD1|TRBJ2-1|TRBV20-1|many
CSARGEQGEFF
TGCAGTGCTAGAGGCGAGCAGGGGGAGTTCTTC
>TRBD1|TRBJ2-7|TRBV28|many
CASSPGTGAGEQYF
TGTGCCAGCAGTCCCGGGACAGGGGCGGGTGAGCAGTACTTC
>NA|TRBJ1-1|TRBV20-1|many
CSARGPMNTEAFF
TGCAGTGCTAGAGGGCCCATGAACACTGAAGCTTTCTTT
>NA|TRBJ2-6|TRBV29-1|many
CSVDAGSANVLTF
TGCAGCGTTGATGCGGGCTCTGCCAACGTCCTGACTTTC
>TRBD1|TRBJ1-1|TRBV20-1|few
CSAGVRGRVAFF
TGCAGTGCCGGCGTCAGGGGGCGGGTAGCTTTCTTT
>NA|TRBJ2-7|TRBV7-4|many
CASSSTPRTDLYEQYF
TGTGCCAGCAGCTCGACCCCCCGGACTGACCTCTACGAGCAGTACTTC
>NA|TRBJ2-1|TRBV5-6|many
CASSLAGGTLSYNEQFF
TGTGCCAGCAGCTTGGCCGGGGGCACCCTCTCCTACAATGAGCAGTTCTTC
>TRBD1|TRBJ2-7|TRBV29-1|many
CSVRGGYPIYEQYF
TGCAGCGTCCGAGGGGGCTACCCAATTTACGAGCAGTACTTC
>NA|TRBJ2-3|TRBV5-1|many
CASRPVEGGNTQYF
TGCGCCAGCAGGCCCGTAGAGGGGGGAAATACGCAGTATTTT
>NA|TRBJ1-1|TRBV7-9|many
CASSSNLVGNEAFF
TGTGCCAGCAGCTCGAACTTGGTGGGGAACGAAGCTTTCTTT
>TRBD1|TRBJ2-7|TRBV7-9|many
CASSLVLTGNPEQYF
TGTGCCAGCAGCTTAGTCCTGACAGGGAATCCCGAGCAGTACTTC
>TRBD1|TRBJ2-2|TRBV5-1|many
CASSLQGKSGELFF
TGCGCCAGCAGCTTACAGGGGAAGAGCGGGGAGCTGTTTTTT
>NA|TRBJ1-2|TRBV6-6|NA
CASSRERNYGYTF
TGTGCCAGCAGTCGGGAACGTAACTATGGCTACACCTTC
>TRBD1|TRBJ1-6|TRBV27|many
CASSQDRENSPLHF
TGTGCCAGCAGCCAGGACAGGGAGAATTCACCCCTCCACTTT
>NA|TRBJ2-3|TRBV6-6|many
CASGSISTDTQYF
TGTGCCAGCGGGAGCATAAGCACAGATACGCAGTATTTT
>NA|TRBJ1-1|TRBV7-2|few
CASSLERRDEAFF
TGTGCCAGCAGCTTAGAAAGGAGGGATGAAGCTTTCTTT
>TRBD1|TRBJ2-7|TRBV9|many
CASSVEGQGLEQYF
TGTGCCAGCAGCGTGGAGGGACAGGGGCTCGAGCAGTACTTC
>TRBD2|TRBJ2-7|TRBV11-2|many
CASSPRTSGGGYEQYF
TGTGCCAGCAGCCCTCGGACTAGCGGGGGTGGGTACGAGCAGTACTTC
>NA|TRBJ2-3|TRBV7-2|many
CASSLGGAVTDTQYF
TGTGCCAGCAGCTTAGGTGGCGCAGTCACAGATACGCAGTATTTT